The clone carrying this T cell receptor (beta chain) showed up just once. Survey-level TCR beta sequencing used the immunoSEQ assay. The data were produced by immunoSEQ multiplex PCR, yet TCRdb's version contains in-frame clones alone and is incomplete. This table has around 50,000 clones, more than 85% appearing once. This CDR3 is built from 13 residues. CDR1 is SGHRS and CDR2 is YFSETQ in the germline V gene. The V end lost 4 bases, the J end lost 3 bases, and 10 bases lay between the germline ends. This TCR derives from a man between 40 and 49 years old with rheumatoid arthritis. The V call is TRBV5-1, the J call TRBJ2-5; possibly TRBD1 for D (6 bases). The sequenced sample was PBMCs. The CDR3 bases are TGCGCCAGCAGCGTGGACAGAAAAGAGACCCAGTACTTC. Translation: CASSVDRKETQYF.